The 30 T cell receptor beta chains reported below all come from one sample, sequenced in a study of blood T cell repertoires in COVID-19. Generated by immunoSEQ multiplex PCR, the TCRdb table keeps only in-frame clones and is missing some. This repertoire shows hundreds of thousands of clones, less than 90% found once; its top ten account for about 2%. The sequenced material came from peripheral blood. The receptors come from a woman between 45 and 65 years old with acute or convalescent COVID-19.

This chain links TRBV7-8 with TRBJ2-7; 9 nucleotides align to TRBD1. The ends lost 5 bases at V and 3 bases at J; junction bases unmatched: 8. This CDR3 comprises 15 residues. The germline V gene has CDR1 SGHVS and CDR2 FQNEAQ. CDR3 region: CASSPDRGGFYEQYF. The DNA for the CDR3 is TGTGCCAGCAGCCCGGACAGGGGAGGTTTCTACGAGCAGTACTTC.

This sequence joins TRBV15 and TRBJ2-3, with TRBD2 as a possible D gene (5 bases). CDR3 size: 14 residues. The germline V and J ends were trimmed by 1 base and 2 bases, with 7 bases remaining between them. Germline CDR1 and CDR2: LNHNV and YYDKDF (reference sequence). CDR3 coding DNA: TGTGCCACCAGCAGAGGGGAGTCCACAGATACGCAGTATTTT. Protein sequence: CATSRGESTDTQYF.

This sequence joins TRBV6-1 and TRBJ1-4; TRBD1 is a possible D gene (6 bases). From germline, CDR1 is MNHNS and CDR2 SASEGT. V lost 4 bases to trimming and J lost 5 bases, with 17 bases between them. The CDR3 is 16 residues long. As DNA, the CDR3 is TGTGCCAGCAGTGTAGGACTCGGCCAGGGGAATGAAAAACTGTTTTTT. Protein product: CASSVGLGQGNEKLFF.

V is TRBV9 and J is TRBJ2-1; 9 positions agree with TRBD2. Per germline, CDR1 SGDLS and CDR2 YYNGEE. Germline trimming cut 0 bases from V and 3 bases from J; bases unmatched to any gene: 4. The CDR3 consists of 16 residues. The DNA of the CDR3 is TGTGCCAGCAGCGTAGGAGGTAGCGGGGGCTACAATGAGCAGTTCTTC. As protein: CASSVGGSGGYNEQFF.

CDR3 in DNA: TGCGCCAGCAGTGAGGGGACTAGCGTGACAGATACGCAGTATTTT. Translated, it gives CASSEGTSVTDTQYF. The J gene is TRBJ2-3, the V gene TRBV10-1; 10 bases map to TRBD2. There are 15 residues in the CDR3. J lost 3 bases, V lost 2 bases, and 2 bases had no gene match. Germline V gives CDR1 WNHNN, CDR2 SYGVQD (reference sequence).

The V and J genes are TRBV7-9 and TRBJ2-1; 7 bases are shared with TRBD2. The CDR3 is 12 amino acids. V lost 2 bases to trimming and J lost 10 bases; unmatched junction nucleotides: 2. Per germline, CDR1 SEHNR and CDR2 FQNEAQ (reference sequence). CDR3 loop: CASSLLTSEQFF. CDR3 sequence (DNA): TGTGCCAGCAGCTTATTGACTAGCGAGCAGTTCTTC. Combining the CDR3 with reference TRBV7-9 and TRBJ2-1 gives the whole variable domain DTGVSQNPRHKITKRGQNVTFRCDPISEHNRLYWYRQTLGQGPEFLTYFQNEAQLEKSRLLSDRFSAERPKGSFSTLEIQRTEQGDSAMYLCASSLLTSEQFFGPGTRLTVL.

The genes are TRBV6-6 and TRBJ1-1; D possibly corresponds to TRBD1 (5 bases). Germline assignment: CDR1 MNHNY and CDR2 SVGAGI (reference sequence). The CDR3 is 15 residues long. V lost 0 bases and J 2 bases, leaving 10 bases between the germline ends. The CDR3 here is CASSYSSQGNTEAFF. CDR3 sequence (DNA): TGTGCCAGCAGTTACTCGAGTCAGGGTAACACTGAAGCTTTCTTT.

A few counts support this clone. This sequence joins TRBV10-3 and TRBJ1-2; D remains ambiguous. The V gene lost 6 bases and the J gene lost 4 bases, with 15 bases spanning the gap. CDR3 length: 14 amino acids. CDR1 and CDR2 from the germline V gene are ENHRY and SYGVKD. In DNA, the CDR3 is TGTGCCATCAGCCCCGAGGGTATGAGCTATGGCTACACCTTC. It specifies CAISPEGMSYGYTF.

J is TRBJ1-1 and V is TRBV7-3, with D hard to call. The CDR3 has 13 amino acids. Germline assignment: CDR1 SGHTA and CDR2 FQGTGA. The V and J ends lost 4 bases and 0 bases respectively, with 6 bases between them. CDR3 nucleotide sequence: TGTGCCAGCAGCTCGGGAATGAACACTGAAGCTTTCTTT. Its protein is CASSSGMNTEAFF.

The chain uses TRBV13 and TRBJ2-5; 11 nucleotides align to TRBD2. J was trimmed by 5 bases and V by 0 bases; bases with no gene match: 2. Germline-derived CDR1 and CDR2 are PRHDT and FYEKMQ (reference sequence). The CDR3 covers 15 residues. The CDR3, as DNA: TGTGCCAGCAGCTTAGGACTAGCGGGGGAGGAGACCCAGTACTTC. Its translation: CASSLGLAGEETQYF.

The chain is built from TRBV6-1 and TRBJ1-3; D gene unclear. V was trimmed by 0 bases and J by 0 bases, leaving 12 bases between them. CDR1 is MNHNS, CDR2 SASEGT, per germline. The CDR3 has 17 amino acids. The CDR3 DNA sequence: TGTGCCAGCAGTGAAGCCGCATCGGGTTCCTCTGGAAACACCATATATTTT. It translates to CASSEAASGSSGNTIYF.

This clone was seen more than once but under ten times. The gene calls are TRBV3-1 (or the pseudogene TRBV3-2) and TRBJ1-5; no reliable D call. CDR1 and CDR2 (germline): LGHDT, YNNKEL (reference sequence). V was trimmed by 1 base and J by 2 bases, leaving 9 bases between them. The CDR3 runs 15 residues. This CDR3 reads CASSQGSVGNQPQHF. The CDR3 DNA reads TGTGCCAGCAGCCAAGGGAGTGTGGGCAATCAGCCCCAGCATTTT.

This clone was found once. The chain couples TRBV9 to TRBJ2-1; 7 positions match TRBD2. V lost 2 bases, J lost 7 bases, and 9 bases stayed unmatched. The CDR3 has 15 amino acids. Germline assignment: CDR1 SGDLS and CDR2 YYNGEE. The CDR3 DNA reads as TGTGCCAGCAGCGTCGGGGGGACGGAGGGAAATGAGCAGTTCTTC. Protein sequence: CASSVGGTEGNEQFF.

CDR3 sequence: CASRASRTSGGGFQETQYF. DNA of the CDR3: TGTGCCAGCAGAGCCAGTCGGACTAGCGGGGGGGGATTTCAAGAGACCCAGTACTTC. This chain links TRBV2 with TRBJ2-5, with 15 nucleotides matching TRBD2. The CDR3 is 19 amino acids. CDR1 is SNHLY, CDR2 FYNNEI, per germline. The V and J ends lost 6 bases and 2 bases, in that order; junction bases with no gene match: 13.

This chain links TRBV27 with TRBJ2-3; possible D gene TRBD2, 5 bases. V lost 1 base and J 1 base, leaving 12 bases between the germline ends. Germline CDR1 is MNHEY and CDR2 is SMNVEV (reference sequence). The CDR3 length is 16 residues. CDR3 nucleotides: TGTGCCAGCAGTTTATTTTCGCGGGTAGGCACAGATACGCAGTATTTT. Translating gives CASSLFSRVGTDTQYF.

V and J are TRBV19 and TRBJ1-4; 8 nucleotides agree with TRBD1. Germline-derived CDR1 and CDR2 are LNHDA and SQIVND (reference sequence). Trimming took 3 bases from V and 7 from J; bases not matched to a gene: 1. The CDR3 is 13 amino acids. The CDR3 DNA follows: TGTGCCAGTAGTATCCAGGGGGCTGAAAAACTGTTTTTT. This translates into CASSIQGAEKLFF.

The chain has TRBV5-1 and TRBJ2-2, with 9 bases matching TRBD1. Germline CDR1 SGHRS, CDR2 YFSETQ. The V and J ends lost 3 bases and 6 bases, in that order; junction bases with no gene match: 9. The CDR3 extends over 16 amino acids. The CDR3 spells CASSWGTGFVAGELFF. DNA of the CDR3: TGCGCCAGCAGCTGGGGGACAGGGTTTGTTGCCGGGGAGCTGTTTTTT.

The chain employs TRBV7-8 and TRBJ1-1, with D possibly being TRBD1 (5 bases). The CDR3 spans 14 residues. V gave up 8 bases and J gave up 3 bases, with 16 bases separating them. In germline, CDR1 is SGHVS, CDR2 FQNEAQ. The CDR3 is CASSRGTWDTEAFF. DNA of the CDR3: TGTGCCAGCTCTCGGGGGACTTGGGACACTGAAGCTTTCTTT.

The rearrangement joins TRBV19 to TRBJ1-2, with 10 bases that match TRBD1. The CDR3 contains 14 residues. CDR1 is LNHDA, CDR2 SQIVND, per germline (reference sequence). The ends lost 7 bases at V and 4 bases at J; junction bases unmatched: 6. The CDR3 coding sequence is TGTGCCAGTAATAACCGGGACAGGGGCTATGGCTACACCTTC. It is translated as CASNNRDRGYGYTF.

The chain uses TRBV10-2 and TRBJ1-4; 9 bases are shared with TRBD1. The CDR3 spans 14 residues. Germline assignment: CDR1 WSHSY and CDR2 SAAADI. V lost 6 bases, J lost 6 bases, and 5 bases stayed unmatched. The CDR3 bases are TGCGCCAGCAGAACCGGGACAGGGCATGAAAAACTGTTTTTT. It codes for CASRTGTGHEKLFF.

The rearrangement uses TRBV19 and TRBJ1-2; 7 bases are a match to TRBD1. Germline lookup yields CDR1 LNHDA and CDR2 SQIVND (reference sequence). This CDR3 comprises 14 residues. V lost 6 bases and J lost 1; bases outside the gene matches: 5. CDR3 sequence (DNA): TGTGCCAGTAGAAGGGGACAGATTAACTATGGCTACACCTTC. Translated: CASRRGQINYGYTF.

The CDR3 reads CASSPTSWGTDTQYF. The CDR3 DNA is TGTGCCAGCAGTCCTACTAGCTGGGGCACAGATACGCAGTATTTT. The rearrangement joins TRBV2 to TRBJ2-3, with D maybe TRBD2 (6 bases). Looked up from germline, CDR1 is SNHLY and CDR2 is FYNNEI. The CDR3 runs 15 residues. V was pared by 5 bases and J by 1 base, with 13 bases between.

This clone was observed a few times. The CDR3 region is CASSLRVSSYEQYF. The CDR3 DNA reads as TGTGCCAGCAGCTTGCGGGTTAGCTCCTACGAGCAGTACTTC. This chain joins TRBV5-4 and TRBJ2-7; D not resolved. This CDR3 comprises 14 residues. V was shortened by 1 base and J by 0 bases, with 8 bases between the two germline ends. CDR1 is SGHNT and CDR2 is YYREEE in the germline V gene (reference sequence).

The J gene is TRBJ2-5, the V gene TRBV5-1, with TRBD2 as a possible D gene (5 bases). CDR3 length equals 15 residues. Germline CDR1 and CDR2: SGHRS and YFSETQ. Trimming stripped 4 bases from V and 4 bases from J, with 17 bases between. Here the CDR3 DNA reads TGCGCCAGCAGCCCCGATCCACCTGGGAGAGAGACCCAGTACTTC. Translated, it gives CASSPDPPGRETQYF. The entire variable domain, with the rest obtained from reference TRBV5-1 and TRBJ2-5, is as follows: KAGVTQTPRYLIKTRGQQVTLSCSPISGHRSVSWYQQTPGQGLQFLFEYFSETQRNKGNFPGRFSGRQFSNSRSEMNVSTLELGDSALYLCASSPDPPGRETQYFGPGTRLLVL.

The chain joins TRBV6-5 to TRBJ2-6; tentatively, D is TRBD1 (6 bases). The CDR3 sequence is 15 residues long. V was shortened by 6 bases and J by 4 bases, with 13 bases between the two germline ends. From germline, CDR1 is MNHEY and CDR2 SVGAGI. The CDR3 is CASRRQARGANVLTF. In nucleotides, the CDR3 is TGTGCCAGCAGACGACAGGCTAGGGGGGCCAACGTCCTGACTTTC.

This CDR3 is CASSLVIFSYNEQFF. CDR3 nucleotide sequence: TGTGCCAGCAGCTTAGTAATCTTTTCCTACAATGAGCAGTTCTTC. The chain has TRBV7-8 and TRBJ2-1; D ambiguous. The germline V gene encodes CDR1 SGHVS and CDR2 FQNEAQ. The length of the CDR3 is 15 residues. V gave up 1 base and J gave up 1 base, with 8 bases separating them.

The genes are TRBV5-3 and TRBJ1-6, with 7 bases matching TRBD1. TRBV5-3 is known as an ORF, though its function is uncertain. The J segment lost 6 bases and the V segment lost 10 bases, leaving 7 bases of the junction unmatched. CDR3 length equals 13 residues. Here the CDR3 DNA reads TGTGCCCCCGAGACAGGGACTAATTCACCCCTCCACTTT. As protein: CAPETGTNSPLHF.

V gene TRBV7-9 combines with J gene TRBJ2-7; tentative D call: TRBD1 (6 bases). Trimming removed 6 bases at V and 2 bases at J, with 11 bases between. Germline CDR1 reads SEHNR; CDR2 reads FQNEAQ (reference sequence). The CDR3 loop spans 13 amino acids. CDR3 region: CASRTGGTYEQYF. In nucleotides, the CDR3 is TGTGCCAGCAGGACAGGTGGTACCTACGAGCAGTACTTC.

V usage is TRBV7-2 and J usage is TRBJ2-1; D unclear. This CDR3 contains 16 residues. The germline CDR1 and CDR2 sequences are SGHTA and FQGNSA. V gave up 3 bases and J gave up 0 bases, with 12 bases separating them. This chain's CDR3 is CASSLAGSSSYNEQFF. The CDR3 bases are TGTGCCAGCAGCTTGGCAGGCAGTAGCTCCTACAATGAGCAGTTCTTC. Using reference TRBV7-2 and TRBJ2-1 for the parts outside the CDR3, the full variable domain is GAGVSQSPSNKVTEKGKDVELRCDPISGHTALYWYRQSLGQGLEFLIYFQGNSAPDKSGLPSDRFSAERTGGSVSTLTIQRTQQEDSAVYLCASSLAGSSSYNEQFFGPGTRLTVL.

The chain carries TRBV25-1 and TRBJ2-7; D might be TRBD1 (5 bases). The V and J ends lost 7 bases and 6 bases respectively, with 10 bases between them. The CDR3 length is 11 residues. Germline CDR1 and CDR2: MGHDK and SYGVNS. CDR3 in DNA: TGTGCCAGCACTCAGGGCCTCGAGCAGTACTTC. It translates to CASTQGLEQYF.